This T cell receptor beta chain came from a study of T cell repertoires in cytomegalovirus infection. Each CDR3 protein gets one entry after TCRdb re-called the reads with MiXCR. The profile shows about 280,000 distinct CDR3 sequences, 22% of them singletons. This clonotype has at least ten counts. The antigen is unknown. V lost 3 bases, J lost 2 bases, and 13 bases lay in between. This CDR3 is built from 16 residues. Germline V CDR1 and CDR2: SGHVS, FQNEAQ. The receptor was derived from a human donor in good health (CMV status not recorded). Some clones in this sample may be carry-over from other donors' samples. The chain couples TRBV7-8 to TRBJ2-2, with D possibly matching TRBD1 (6 bases). The material was cultured PBMCs, obtained from culture after CMV antigen stimulation. The CDR3 loop is CASSFGQGRNTGELFF. As DNA, the CDR3 is TGTGCCAGCAGCTTCGGGCAGGGGCGTAACACCGGGGAGCTGTTTTTT.